Shown below are 16 T cell receptor beta chains from a single sample sequenced in a study of T-cell reconstitution after alpha-beta-depleted transplantation in children. The authors prepared the TCRbeta library with unique molecular identifiers. TCRdb reprocessed the PCR reads via MiXCR and lists one record per CDR3 protein. The sample records approximately 490,000 distinct CDR3 sequences, under 12% being singletons. The sequences come from PBMCs, collected before TCRalphabeta/CD19-depleted stem cell transplant. Source of these receptors: a child aged 2 to 10 with inherited bone marrow failure, due to receive a stem cell transplant.

In regard to this clonotype: A much larger clone differs from this one at a single base, so this may be a read error. This chain connects TRBV12-3 or TRBV12-4 to TRBJ2-3; 7 bases are shared with TRBD2. The CDR3 is 19 amino acids. The CDR3 DNA reads TGTGCCATCAGTATAGGTCTAGCGGACTTCATCGGGGGCACAGATACGCAGTATTTT. Amino acid sequence: CAISIGLADFIGGTDTQYF.

This clonotype was observed many times. The rearrangement uses TRBV10-3 and TRBJ2-7; 9 positions match TRBD1. This CDR3 has 16 residues. Per the germline V gene, CDR1 is ENHRY and CDR2 is SYGVKD. V shed 3 bases, J shed 4 bases, and the junction held 10 bases outside the gene matches. CDR3 in amino acids: CAISDNYLGQGYEQYF. Here the CDR3 DNA reads TGTGCCATCAGTGACAATTACCTGGGACAGGGATACGAGCAGTACTTC.

The table lists this clonotype with many counts. The chain couples TRBV30 to TRBJ1-2, with D perhaps matching TRBD1 (6 bases). Germline assignment: CDR1 GTSNPN and CDR2 SVGIG (reference sequence). Trimming left V 3 bases short and J 1 base short, with 12 bases between. The CDR3 contains 14 residues. The CDR3 DNA reads TGTGCCTGGAGACCCAAAGGGGGTAACTATGGCTACACCTTC. Translating it yields CAWRPKGGNYGYTF.

A word on this clonotype: A much larger clonotype is one base distant, so this may be a read error. The chain employs TRBV5-1 and TRBJ2-7; D possibly corresponds to TRBD2 (5 bases). The CDR3 loop spans 12 amino acids. In germline, CDR1 is SGHRS, CDR2 YFSETQ. The CDR3 nucleotides are TGCGTCAGCAGCTTGGACCGGGCGGGGCAGTACTTC. It specifies CVSSLDRAGQYF.

This clonotype showed up many times. The rearrangement joins TRBV21-1 to TRBJ2-7; TRBD1 is the table's D call, not checked against the DNA. TRBV21-1 is marked as a pseudogene. CDR3 length equals 18 residues. This chain's CDR3 is CASSENDLTAGGGYEQYF. The CDR3 region has the DNA TGTGCCAGCAGCGAAAACGACCTCACGGCAGGGGGAGGCTACGAGCAGTACTTC.

Ten or more counts support this clonotype. The V call is TRBV29-1, the J call TRBJ2-7; the D gene could be TRBD1 or TRBD2 (5 bases each). Germline values: CDR1 SQVTM, CDR2 ANQGSEA. Trimming cost V 6 bases and J 3 bases, with 15 bases left between them. The length of the CDR3 is 13 residues. CDR3 sequence reads: CSVRDGISYEQYF. CDR3 nucleotide sequence: TGCAGCGTCCGGGACGGAATAAGCTACGAGCAGTACTTC.

This clonotype came up many times. This chain uses TRBV29-1 with TRBJ1-2, with unresolved D. CDR3 length equals 14 residues. Trimming cost V 8 bases and J 4 bases, with 20 bases left between them. Germline values: CDR1 SQVTM, CDR2 ANQGSEA. As DNA, the CDR3 is TGCAGCCCCCGACCGGGAGGGTTGGTCTATGGCTACACCTTC. This translates into CSPRPGGLVYGYTF. Together with reference TRBV29-1 and TRBJ1-2, the CDR3 gives the full variable domain: SAVISQKPSRDICQRGTSLTIQCQVDSQVTMMFWYRQQPGQSLTLIATANQGSEATYESGFVIDKFPISRPNLTFSTLTVSNMSPEDSSIYLCSPRPGGLVYGYTFGSGTRLTVV.

With respect to this clonotype: Since a much larger clone is just one base distant, this may be a read error. The chain has TRBV29-1 and TRBJ2-1; 8 bases agree with TRBD1. CDR3 length equals 14 residues. Looked up from germline, CDR1 is SQVTM and CDR2 is ANQGSEA. Losses at the gene ends were 2 bases for V and 8 bases for J; bases not matched to a gene: 8. In DNA, the CDR3 is TGCAGCGTTGAAAGTTGGGACAGGTACTATGAGCAGTTCTTC. Amino acid sequence: CSVESWDRYYEQFF.

This clonotype has only a few counts. This rearrangement joins TRBV5-2 to TRBJ2-2; TRBD1 is the table's D call, not checked against the DNA. TRBV5-2 is a listed pseudogene. CDR3 length: 14 residues. CDR3 residues: CAMVPGLNTGELFF. As DNA, the CDR3 is TGTGCCATGGTCCCAGGGCTGAACACCGGGGAGCTGTTTTTT.

The chain couples TRBV30 to TRBJ1-5; no clear D gene. Germline V gives CDR1 GTSNPN, CDR2 SVGIG (reference sequence). The V gene lost 4 bases and the J gene lost 5 bases, with 9 bases spanning the gap. This CDR3 has 12 amino acids. The CDR3 sequence is CAWTLGDQPQHF. The CDR3 nucleotides read TGTGCCTGGACTCTCGGGGATCAGCCCCAGCATTTT.

At least ten counts were recorded for this clonotype. The chain recombines TRBV6-2 or TRBV6-3 with TRBJ2-1; 11 bases agree with TRBD2. CDR1 and CDR2 (germline): MNHEY, SVGEGT. V gave up 6 bases and J gave up 9 bases; unmatched junction bases: 13. This CDR3 has 16 amino acids. DNA for the CDR3: TGTGCCAGCAGCCGCGGGTTAGCGGGAGGGGCGGGTGAGCAGTTCTTC. Translated: CASSRGLAGGAGEQFF.

This clonotype was seen ten or more times. The rearrangement uses TRBV5-1 and TRBJ2-2; D ambiguous. The germline V gene has CDR1 SGHRS and CDR2 YFSETQ. This CDR3 is 13 amino acids long. V was pared by 4 bases and J by 8 bases, with 12 bases between. As DNA, the CDR3 is TGCGCCAGCAGCCCAAGAAACGGGGGGGAGCTGTTTTTT. It yields the protein CASSPRNGGELFF.

This clonotype has only a few counts. The V call is TRBV29-1, the J call TRBJ2-7, with D possibly TRBD1 on 5 matching bases. Germline V gene data show CDR1 as SQVTM and CDR2 as ANQGSEA. The CDR3 totals 14 residues. The V gene lost 7 bases and the J gene lost 2 bases, with 18 bases spanning the gap. Here the CDR3 reads CSALGQKIPYEQYF. The CDR3 coding sequence is TGCAGCGCCCTGGGGCAGAAGATTCCCTACGAGCAGTACTTC.

This clonotype was counted many times. The chain couples TRBV9 to TRBJ2-2; possibly TRBD1 or TRBD2 for D (5 bases each). Germline V gene sequence: CDR1 SGDLS, CDR2 YYNGEE. V dropped 0 bases and J dropped 8 bases, with 14 bases sitting between them. The CDR3 has 15 residues. CDR3 DNA sequence: TGTGCCAGCAGCGTAGGGGGGACCCCATCAGGGGAGCTGTTTTTT. Protein sequence: CASSVGGTPSGELFF.

This clonotype was picked up many times. The chain recombines TRBV5-1 with TRBJ1-1; 9 positions agree with TRBD1. The ends lost 4 bases at V and 1 base at J; junction bases unmatched: 2. This CDR3 contains 14 residues. From germline, CDR1 is SGHRS and CDR2 YFSETQ. For the CDR3, the DNA is TGCGCCAGCAGCACAGGGGGCGCGAACACTGAAGCTTTCTTT. This codes for CASSTGGANTEAFF.

This chain uses TRBV7-8 with TRBJ1-1; D remains unclear. The CDR3 runs to 15 residues. Germline V CDR1 and CDR2: SGHVS, FQNEAQ. Trimming shortened V by 3 bases and J by 4 bases, and 15 bases separated the two germline ends. The DNA of the CDR3 is TGTGCCAGCAGCTTCCAGACTAGAGGGAGCACTGAAGCTTTCTTT. Translation: CASSFQTRGSTEAFF.